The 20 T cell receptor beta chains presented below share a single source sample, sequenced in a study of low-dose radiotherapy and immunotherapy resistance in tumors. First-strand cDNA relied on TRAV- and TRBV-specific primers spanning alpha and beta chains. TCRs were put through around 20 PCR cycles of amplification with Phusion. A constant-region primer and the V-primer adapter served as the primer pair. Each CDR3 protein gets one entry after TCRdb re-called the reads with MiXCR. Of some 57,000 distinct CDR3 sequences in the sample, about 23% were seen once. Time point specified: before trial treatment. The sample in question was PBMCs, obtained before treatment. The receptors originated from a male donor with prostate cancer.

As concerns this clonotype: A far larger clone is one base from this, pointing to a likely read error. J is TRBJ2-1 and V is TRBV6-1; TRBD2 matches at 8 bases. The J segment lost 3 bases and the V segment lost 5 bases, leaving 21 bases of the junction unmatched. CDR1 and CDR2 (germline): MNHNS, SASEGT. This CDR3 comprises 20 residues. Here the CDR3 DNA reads TGTGCCAGCAGTTACCCGAATCCTGGCGTGGGTAGCGGGAACTACAATGAGCAGTTCTTC. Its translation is CASSYPNPGVGSGNYNEQFF.

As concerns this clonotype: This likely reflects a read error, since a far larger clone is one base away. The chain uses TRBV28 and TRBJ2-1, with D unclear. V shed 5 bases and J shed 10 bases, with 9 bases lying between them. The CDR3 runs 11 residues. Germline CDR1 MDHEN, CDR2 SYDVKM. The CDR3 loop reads CASSPSYEQFF. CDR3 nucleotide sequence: TGTGCCAGCAGTCCGTCCTACGAGCAGTTCTTC.

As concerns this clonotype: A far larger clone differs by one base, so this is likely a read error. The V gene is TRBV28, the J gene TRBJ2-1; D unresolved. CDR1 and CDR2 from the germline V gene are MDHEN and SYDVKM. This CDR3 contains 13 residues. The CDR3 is CGSWGHSRNEQFF. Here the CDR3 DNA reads TGTGGTTCGTGGGGTCACTCTCGGAACGAGCAGTTCTTC.

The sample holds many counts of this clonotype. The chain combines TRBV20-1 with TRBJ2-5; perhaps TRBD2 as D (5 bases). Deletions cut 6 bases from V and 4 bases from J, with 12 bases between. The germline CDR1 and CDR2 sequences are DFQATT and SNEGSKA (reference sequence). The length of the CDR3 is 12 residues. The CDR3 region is CSARGPGETQYF. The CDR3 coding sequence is TGCAGTGCCCGGGGTCCAGGAGAGACCCAGTACTTC.

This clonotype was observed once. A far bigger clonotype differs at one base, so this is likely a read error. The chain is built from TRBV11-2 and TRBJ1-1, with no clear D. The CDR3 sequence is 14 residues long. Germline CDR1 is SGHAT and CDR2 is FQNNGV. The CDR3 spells CASRAGGAVTEAIF. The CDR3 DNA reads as TGTGCCAGCAGGGCAGGCGGTGCGGTCACTGAAGCTATCTTT.

The CDR3 sequence: CSARDPGREFDEQYF. The CDR3 DNA is TGCAGTGCTAGAGATCCGGGGCGGGAGTTCGACGAGCAGTACTTC. V usage is TRBV20-1 and J usage is TRBJ2-7, with 7 nucleotides matching TRBD2. Germline assignment: CDR1 DFQATT and CDR2 SNEGSKA (reference sequence). V gave up 0 bases and J gave up 5 bases; unmatched junction bases: 10. The CDR3 runs to 15 residues.

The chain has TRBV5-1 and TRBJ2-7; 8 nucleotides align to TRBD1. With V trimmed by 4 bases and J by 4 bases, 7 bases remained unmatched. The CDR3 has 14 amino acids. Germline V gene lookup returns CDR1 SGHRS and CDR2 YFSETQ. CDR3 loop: CASSPGQALYEQYF. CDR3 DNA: TGCGCCAGCAGCCCGGGACAGGCTCTATACGAGCAGTACTTC.

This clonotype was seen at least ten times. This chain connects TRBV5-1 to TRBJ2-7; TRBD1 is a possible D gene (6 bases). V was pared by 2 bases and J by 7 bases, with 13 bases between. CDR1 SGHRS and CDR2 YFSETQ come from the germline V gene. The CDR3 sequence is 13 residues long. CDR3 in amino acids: CASSFSGAEEQYF. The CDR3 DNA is TGCGCCAGCAGCTTCTCAGGGGCGGAGGAGCAGTACTTC.

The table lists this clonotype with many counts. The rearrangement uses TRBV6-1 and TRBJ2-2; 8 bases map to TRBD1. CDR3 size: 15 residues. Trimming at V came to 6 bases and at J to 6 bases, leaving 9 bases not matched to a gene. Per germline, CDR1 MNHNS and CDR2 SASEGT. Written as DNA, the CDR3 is TGTGCCAGCAGCGACGGGACAGGAATAGCCGGGGAGCTGTTTTTT. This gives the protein CASSDGTGIAGELFF.

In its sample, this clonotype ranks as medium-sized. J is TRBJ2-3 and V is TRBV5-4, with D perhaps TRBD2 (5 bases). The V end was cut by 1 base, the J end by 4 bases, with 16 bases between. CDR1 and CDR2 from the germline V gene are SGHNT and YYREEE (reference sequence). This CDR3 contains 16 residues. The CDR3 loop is CASSLWLAATSDTQYF. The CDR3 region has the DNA TGTGCCAGCAGCTTGTGGCTAGCTGCTACCTCAGATACGCAGTATTTT.

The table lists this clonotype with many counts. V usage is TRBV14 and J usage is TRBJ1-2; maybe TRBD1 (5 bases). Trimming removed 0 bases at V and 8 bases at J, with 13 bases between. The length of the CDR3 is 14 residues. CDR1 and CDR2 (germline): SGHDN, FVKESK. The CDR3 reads CASSQDLWGLGYTF. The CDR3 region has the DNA TGTGCCAGCAGCCAAGATTTGTGGGGACTCGGCTACACCTTC.

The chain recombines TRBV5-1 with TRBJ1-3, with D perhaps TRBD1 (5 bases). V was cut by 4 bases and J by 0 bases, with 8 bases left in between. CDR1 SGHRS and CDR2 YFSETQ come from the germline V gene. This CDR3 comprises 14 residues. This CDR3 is CASSPGASGNTIYF. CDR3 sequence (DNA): TGCGCCAGCAGCCCCGGGGCCTCTGGAAACACCATATATTTT.

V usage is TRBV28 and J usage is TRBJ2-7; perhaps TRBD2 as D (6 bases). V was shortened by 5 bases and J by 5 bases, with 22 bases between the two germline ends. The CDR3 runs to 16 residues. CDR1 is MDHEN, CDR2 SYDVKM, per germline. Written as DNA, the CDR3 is TGTGCCAGCAGTCTCGTGGATGGGGGGTTTCAGAACGAGCAGTACTTC. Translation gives CASSLVDGGFQNEQYF. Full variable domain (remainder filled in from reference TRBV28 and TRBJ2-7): DVKVTQSSRYLVKRTGEKVFLECVQDMDHENMFWYRQDPGLGLRLIYFSYDVKMKEKGDIPEGYSVSREKKERFSLILESASTNQTSMYLCASSLVDGGFQNEQYFGPGTRLTVT.

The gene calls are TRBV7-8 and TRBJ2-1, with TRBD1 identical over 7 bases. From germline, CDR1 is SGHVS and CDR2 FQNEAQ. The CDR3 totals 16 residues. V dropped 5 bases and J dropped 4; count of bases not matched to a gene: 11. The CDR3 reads CASSLLATGPYNEQFF. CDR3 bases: TGTGCCAGCAGCCTGCTGGCGACAGGGCCATACAATGAGCAGTTCTTC.

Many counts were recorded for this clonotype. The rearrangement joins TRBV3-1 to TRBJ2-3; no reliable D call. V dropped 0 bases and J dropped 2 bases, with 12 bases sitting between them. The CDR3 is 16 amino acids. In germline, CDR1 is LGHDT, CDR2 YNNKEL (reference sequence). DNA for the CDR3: TGTGCCAGCAGCCAAGATTCCATACAGCCCACAGATACGCAGTATTTT. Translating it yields CASSQDSIQPTDTQYF.

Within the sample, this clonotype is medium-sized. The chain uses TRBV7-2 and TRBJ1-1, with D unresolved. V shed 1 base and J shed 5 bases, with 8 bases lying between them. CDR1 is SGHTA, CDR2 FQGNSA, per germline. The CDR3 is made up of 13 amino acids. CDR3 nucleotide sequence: TGTGCCAGCAGCTTAGGGGGATTAACTGAAGCTTTCTTT. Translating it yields CASSLGGLTEAFF.

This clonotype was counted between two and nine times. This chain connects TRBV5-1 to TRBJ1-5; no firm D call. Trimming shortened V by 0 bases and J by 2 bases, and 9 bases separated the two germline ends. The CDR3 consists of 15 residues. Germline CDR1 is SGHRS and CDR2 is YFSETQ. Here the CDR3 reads CASSLAGVGNQPQHF. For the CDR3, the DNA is TGCGCCAGCAGCTTGGCCGGGGTCGGCAATCAGCCCCAGCATTTT. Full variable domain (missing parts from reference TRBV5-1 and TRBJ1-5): KAGVTQTPRYLIKTRGQQVTLSCSPISGHRSVSWYQQTPGQGLQFLFEYFSETQRNKGNFPGRFSGRQFSNSRSEMNVSTLELGDSALYLCASSLAGVGNQPQHFGDGTRLSIL.

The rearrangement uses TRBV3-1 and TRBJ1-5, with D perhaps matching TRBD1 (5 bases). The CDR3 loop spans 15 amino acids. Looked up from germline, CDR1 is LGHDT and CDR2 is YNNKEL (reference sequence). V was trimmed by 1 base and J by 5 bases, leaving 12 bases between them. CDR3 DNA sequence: TGTGCCAGCAGCCAAGGGGTTCAGGGAGATCAGCCCCAGCATTTT. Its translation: CASSQGVQGDQPQHF.

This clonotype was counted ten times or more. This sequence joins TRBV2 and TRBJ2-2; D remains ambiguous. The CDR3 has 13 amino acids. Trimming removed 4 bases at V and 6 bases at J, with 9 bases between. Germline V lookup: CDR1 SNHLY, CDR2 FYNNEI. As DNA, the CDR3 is TGTGCCAGCAGTGGGCTACTCCCCGGGGAGCTGTTTTTT. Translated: CASSGLLPGELFF.

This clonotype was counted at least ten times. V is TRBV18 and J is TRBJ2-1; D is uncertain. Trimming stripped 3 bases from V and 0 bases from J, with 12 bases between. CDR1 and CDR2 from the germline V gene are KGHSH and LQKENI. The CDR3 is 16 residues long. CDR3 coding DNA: TGTGCCAGCTCACCTCCGGGTAGCTTCTCCTACAATGAGCAGTTCTTC. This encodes CASSPPGSFSYNEQFF.